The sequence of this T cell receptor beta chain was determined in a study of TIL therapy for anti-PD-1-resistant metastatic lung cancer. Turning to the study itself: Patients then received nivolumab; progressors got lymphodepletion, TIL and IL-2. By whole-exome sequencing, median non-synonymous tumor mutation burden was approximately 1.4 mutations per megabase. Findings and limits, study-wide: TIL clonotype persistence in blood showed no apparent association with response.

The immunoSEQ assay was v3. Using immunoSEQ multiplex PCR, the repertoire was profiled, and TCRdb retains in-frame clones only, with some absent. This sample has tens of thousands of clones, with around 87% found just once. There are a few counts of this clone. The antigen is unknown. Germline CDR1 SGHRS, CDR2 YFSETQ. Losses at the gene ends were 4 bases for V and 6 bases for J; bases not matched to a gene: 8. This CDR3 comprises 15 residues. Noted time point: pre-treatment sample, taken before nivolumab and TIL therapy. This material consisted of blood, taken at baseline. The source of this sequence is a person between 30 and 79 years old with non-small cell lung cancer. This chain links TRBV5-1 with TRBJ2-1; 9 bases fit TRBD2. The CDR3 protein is CASSLLGLAGNEQFF. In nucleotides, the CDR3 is TGCGCCAGCAGCCTCTTGGGACTAGCTGGCAATGAGCAGTTCTTC. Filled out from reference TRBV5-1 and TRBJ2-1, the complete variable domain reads KAGVTQTPRYLIKTRGQQVTLSCSPISGHRSVSWYQQTPGQGLQFLFEYFSETQRNKGNFPGRFSGRQFSNSRSEMNVSTLELGDSALYLCASSLLGLAGNEQFFGPGTRLTVL.